Below, one T cell receptor beta chain is given with its context. Original handling: Filtering was not the same, since immunoSEQ gave junction-only sequences without quality scores. Data came from immunoSEQ multiplex PCR; TCRdb stores just in-frame clones and leaves some out. V and J calls and clone size are given by that table; D and trimming were obtained from the DNA. The top ten clones hold 0.36% of a sample with approximately 2.5 million clones, 93% of them seen once. CDR1 and CDR2 (germline): SNHLY, FYNNEI. This CDR3 contains 13 residues. With 8 bases clipped from V and 2 bases from J, the junction kept 3 bases outside the gene matches. The record originates from a study of shared clonotypes between healthy human individuals. Donors were healthy HIV-negative adults without recently reported acute infections or vaccinations.

This clonotype was obtained from a young man in good health. Some clones in this sample may be carry-over from other donors' samples. The chain has TRBV2 and TRBJ2-1; 7 positions agree with TRBD2. Specimen: naive CD4+ T cells from PBMCs. Subset defined: CD45RA+ positively selected. This chain's CDR3 is CASGREAYNEQFF. The CDR3, as DNA: TGTGCCAGCGGGAGGGAAGCCTACAATGAGCAGTTCTTC.